A single TCR beta chain is shown here with its context. It lacks a known antigen. Base qualities are not provided; no much larger clone lies one nucleotide away. TCRB CDR3 regions were amplified from about 2 ug genomic DNA, or all available DNA if less, using the immunoSEQ assay. The multiplex PCR relied on 60 forward primers for TCR V beta segments and 13 reverse primers for J beta segments. To estimate the number of reads per starting template, synthetic control templates were added to each sample at limiting dilution. Reads of 87 bp were generated by sequencing on the Illumina HiSeq System. For the original study's pipeline: PCR and sequencing errors were removed by a nearest neighbor algorithm that merged closely related sequences. TCR overlap was measured as the percentage of unique tumor TCR beta sequences that were also present in the peripheral blood of the same patient. Here the immuneACCESS table is served through TCRdb, limited to in-frame sequences with V and J called. Missing clones are a known gap in these copies; in checked studies unresolved V genes cover under half, and the rest lacks a known reason. The DNA was the basis for D and trimming; V, J and clone size are from that table. Present in this sample are over 90,000 clones, around 80% of which were seen just once. The ten largest clones take up roughly 5.3% of the sample.

The sample's time point, from its label and the paper: after dendritic cell vaccination, including at tumor progression/relapse. Patients were selected on the basis of adequate residual fresh-frozen tumor tissue and more than two years of available survival data. None of the glioblastoma patients carried an isocitrate dehydrogenase mutation, although molecular status otherwise varied. PBMC collection took place before vaccination, two weeks after the third vaccination, and at tumor progression if progression occurred. The Qiagen DNeasy Blood extraction Kit was used to extract genomic DNA. The CDR3, cysteine through phenylalanine, is 13 amino acids long. The sequence is cut down to CDR3 DNA, 39 bases in frame from base 1. Looking up the germline V gene yields CDR1 SNHLY and CDR2 FYNNEI. V ends up 8 bases short and J 7 bases short, with an unmatched junction base count of 6. The sample comes from a study of glioma-infiltrating T cells after dendritic cell vaccination (TCRdb year 2016). Context from the whole study: The cohort comprised around 15 glioblastoma patients from Phase I and II dendritic cell vaccination trials, 9 newly diagnosed and 6 with recurrent disease. Patients received autologous tumor lysate-pulsed dendritic cell vaccination between 2003 and 2012. To make the vaccine, monocyte-derived dendritic cells were cultured for roughly seven days with IL-4 and GM-CSF and then pulsed overnight with autologous tumor lysate. Each patient was given three intradermal dendritic cell vaccine injections, spaced two weeks apart, in the arm below the axilla. Tumor-infiltrating lymphocyte content was quantified and tumor and blood repertoires were compared in dendritic cell-vaccinated glioblastoma patients by deep sequencing of TCR beta CDR3 regions. Survival after dendritic cell vaccination was correlated with TCR sequencing metrics, such as TIL content and the overlap between tumor and blood repertoires. Summary of the overall study and its limitations: No direct relationship between TCR clonality and survival was found, suggesting that a diverse polyclonal response may matter. The TCR overlap response model with three groups was called speculative and said to need prospective validation. After dendritic cell vaccination, a higher estimated pretreatment TIL content predicted longer time to progression and longer overall survival. The cohort was small and heterogeneous, few patients had complete blood and tumor sets, and even fewer had initial-recurrent tumor pairs.

The clonotype originates from a human donor with glioblastoma. The source was blood, collected after dendritic cell vaccination. The chain joins TRBV2 to TRBJ1-5, with 9 bases aligning to TRBD1. The DNA sequence is TGTGCCAGCTCTACAGGGGGCGGACAGCCCCAGCATTTT. This gives the protein CASSTGGGQPQHF.